This T cell receptor beta chain was recovered during a study of metastatic and nonmetastatic thyroid tumors. Nobody among the patients had been given any treatment before thyroid surgery. Germline loops: CDR1 DFQATT, CDR2 SNEGSKA (reference sequence). Trimming cost V 0 bases and J 5 bases; bases outside gene matches: 2. This CDR3 has 13 residues. This clone was seen a few times. TCRdb called clones again from the PCR reads with MiXCR. The table has about 22,000 clones, roughly 15% seen once. This chain joins TRBV20-1 and TRBJ2-5; 8 nucleotides line up with TRBD2. This receptor was taken from a female donor with papillary thyroid cancer or a benign thyroid nodule (not recorded which). Some clones in this sample may be carry-over from other donors' samples. The sample consisted of tumor tissue. The CDR3 DNA reads as TGCAGTGCTAGAGATAGCGGGATCGAGACCCAGTACTTC. As protein: CSARDSGIETQYF.